The 24 T cell receptor beta chains listed next were all sequenced from one sample in a study of blood T cell repertoires in COVID-19. Measured with immunoSEQ multiplex PCR; TCRdb has only the in-frame clones, and not every one. Of 300,000 to 350,000 clones listed, 88% are singletons. Input material: peripheral blood. These receptors were taken from a woman aged 70-85 years with COVID-19, enrolled during active disease.

This clone occurred a few times. An end of the junction differs from the germline gene, which may be a read error. V usage is TRBV2 and J usage is TRBJ2-7, with 13 bases identical to TRBD2. The germline V gene has CDR1 SNHLY and CDR2 FYNNEI. The CDR3 is made up of 14 amino acids. The CDR3 is CASSLEGTSGDGDF. CDR3 coding DNA: TGTGCCAGCAGTCTTGAAGGGACTAGCGGGGATGGGGATTTC.

The gene calls are TRBV18 and TRBJ1-6; D unresolved. The germline V gene encodes CDR1 KGHSH and CDR2 LQKENI. Trimming left V 2 bases short and J 7 bases short, with 12 bases between. The CDR3 length is 15 residues. The chain's CDR3 is CASSPIWQENSPLHF. In nucleotides, the CDR3 is TGTGCCAGCTCACCAATATGGCAGGAAAATTCACCCCTCCACTTT.

The J gene is TRBJ2-1, the V gene TRBV7-8; D perhaps matches TRBD2 (6 bases). V was cut by 5 bases and J by 6 bases, with 8 bases left in between. The germline gives CDR1 SGHVS, CDR2 FQNEAQ. CDR3 length equals 12 residues. DNA for the CDR3: TGTGCCAGCAGCCCGACTAGCAATGAGCAGTTCTTC. Translation: CASSPTSNEQFF. The whole variable domain, filled in from reference TRBV7-8 and TRBJ2-1, reads GAGVSQSPRYKVAKRGQDVALRCDPISGHVSLFWYQQALGQGPEFLTYFQNEAQLDKSGLPSDRFFAERPEGSVSTLKIQRTQQEDSAVYLCASSPTSNEQFFGPGTRLTVL.

This chain links TRBV2 with TRBJ2-1; maybe TRBD1 (6 bases). The CDR3 has 14 amino acids. V was trimmed by 4 bases and J by 6 bases, leaving 13 bases between them. Germline CDR1 SNHLY, CDR2 FYNNEI. CDR3 in amino acids: CASSAIGRGNEQFF. CDR3 DNA sequence: TGTGCCAGCAGTGCGATTGGCAGGGGCAATGAGCAGTTCTTC.

The chain recombines TRBV5-1 with TRBJ1-1, with D possibly TRBD1 on 6 matching bases. Germline values: CDR1 SGHRS, CDR2 YFSETQ. CDR3 size: 16 residues. V lost 3 bases and J 5 bases, leaving 20 bases between the germline ends. Here the CDR3 reads CASSSTAGALGTEAFF. CDR3 DNA: TGCGCCAGCAGCTCGACCGCGGGGGCCCTGGGGACTGAAGCTTTCTTT.

J is TRBJ2-7 and V is TRBV4-3; 7 bases align to TRBD2. The CDR3 has 15 residues. Germline CDR1 reads LGHNA; CDR2 reads YSLEER. V trimming: 0 bases; J trimming: 2 bases; junction bases outside the gene matches: 4. This CDR3 is CASSQDRAGAYEQYF. The CDR3 bases are TGCGCCAGCAGCCAAGATCGGGCGGGGGCCTACGAGCAGTACTTC.

This chain connects TRBV19 to TRBJ2-2; 11 bases line up with TRBD2. This CDR3 spans 17 amino acids. Germline CDR1 and CDR2: LNHDA and SQIVND (reference sequence). V was clipped by 5 bases and J by 5 bases; unmatched bases: 10. The CDR3 loop reads CASSSPASSGGTGELFF. CDR3 DNA sequence: TGTGCCAGTAGTTCCCCTGCCTCTAGCGGGGGGACCGGGGAGCTGTTTTTT.

In this sample, this clone turned up once. J is TRBJ1-2 and V is TRBV18; 9 positions match TRBD1. The V gene's germline CDR1 is KGHSH and CDR2 LQKENI. The junction had 10 bases not matched to a gene; V was cut back by 3 bases and J by 5 bases. This CDR3 is built from 16 residues. The CDR3, as DNA: TGTGCCAGCTCACCGGGACAGGGAACCCCTAGATATGGCTACACCTTC. It translates to CASSPGQGTPRYGYTF.

The gene calls are TRBV19 and TRBJ2-7; 11 bases align to TRBD1. V trimming: 3 bases; J trimming: 3 bases; junction bases outside the gene matches: 4. Germline lookup yields CDR1 LNHDA and CDR2 SQIVND (reference sequence). The CDR3 consists of 15 residues. This CDR3 reads CASSISGQGVYEQYF. In nucleotides, the CDR3 is TGTGCCAGTAGTATTTCGGGACAGGGGGTCTACGAGCAGTACTTC.

This chain links TRBV10-2 with TRBJ1-6; D uncertain. CDR1 WSHSY and CDR2 SAAADI come from the germline V gene. The CDR3 has 15 amino acids. Trimming took 0 bases from V and 4 from J, leaving 7 bases between them. CDR3 protein: CASSESGGYNSPLHF. DNA for the CDR3: TGCGCCAGCAGTGAGTCGGGAGGGTATAATTCACCCCTCCACTTT.

The count of this clone is one. V is TRBV24-1 and J is TRBJ1-2; D not certain. Trimming stripped 3 bases from V and 7 bases from J, with 8 bases between. Germline CDR1 is KGHDR and CDR2 is SFDVKD. The CDR3 spans 12 residues. Written as DNA, the CDR3 is TGTGCCACCAGTGATCAAGACATTGGCTACACCTTC. Translating it yields CATSDQDIGYTF.

The genes are TRBV5-1 and TRBJ2-2; the match to TRBD1 covers 7 bases. The CDR3 runs 14 residues. V lost 7 bases to trimming and J lost 0 bases; unmatched junction nucleotides: 3. CDR1 is SGHRS and CDR2 is YFSETQ in the germline V gene. The CDR3 DNA sequence: TGCGCCAGCTGGGGACAGACGAACACCGGGGAGCTGTTTTTT. It specifies CASWGQTNTGELFF. The whole variable domain, remainder taken from reference TRBV5-1 and TRBJ2-2, is KAGVTQTPRYLIKTRGQQVTLSCSPISGHRSVSWYQQTPGQGLQFLFEYFSETQRNKGNFPGRFSGRQFSNSRSEMNVSTLELGDSALYLCASWGQTNTGELFFGEGSRLTVL.

The chain uses TRBV28 and TRBJ1-2; no clear D gene. Germline-derived CDR1 and CDR2 are MDHEN and SYDVKM. The CDR3 spans 11 residues. V lost 5 bases to trimming and J lost 3 bases, with 4 bases between them. For the CDR3, the DNA is TGTGCCAGCAGTCCAGACTATGGCTACACCTTC. Protein: CASSPDYGYTF.

The chain links TRBV12-3 or TRBV12-4 to TRBJ2-7; D unclear. This CDR3 region has 11 residues. V was trimmed by 4 bases and J by 5 bases, leaving 6 bases between them. As DNA, the CDR3 is TGTGCCAGCAGTTACTACAACGAGCAGTACTTC. Residues: CASSYYNEQYF.

V gene TRBV28 combines with J gene TRBJ2-3; the match to TRBD1 covers 7 bases. CDR3 length equals 14 residues. Germline V gene data show CDR1 as MDHEN and CDR2 as SYDVKM. After removal of 6 bases from V and 2 bases from J, the junction contained 5 bases not matched to a gene. This chain's CDR3 is CASREQGSTDTQYF. For the CDR3, the DNA is TGTGCCAGCAGGGAACAGGGGTCCACAGATACGCAGTATTTT.

The V call is TRBV2, the J call TRBJ2-3; 7 bases align to TRBD1. The CDR3 sequence is 17 residues long. CDR1 is SNHLY, CDR2 FYNNEI, per germline. The ends lost 3 bases at V and 1 base at J; junction bases unmatched: 10. The CDR3 reads CASSDHSTGIGTDTQYF. The CDR3 DNA reads TGTGCCAGCAGTGACCACTCGACAGGGATTGGCACAGATACGCAGTATTTT.

The CDR3 DNA sequence: TGTGCCAGCACGTCGGGGGGATTAAATGAGCAGTTCTTC. Protein: CASTSGGLNEQFF. The chain links TRBV6-5 to TRBJ2-1, with 7 positions matching TRBD2. With V trimmed by 7 bases and J by 7 bases, 7 bases remained unmatched. The germline gives CDR1 MNHEY, CDR2 SVGAGI. The CDR3 totals 13 residues.

The chain recombines TRBV30 with TRBJ1-2, with D possibly being TRBD1 (5 bases). CDR1 and CDR2 (germline): GTSNPN, SVGIG (reference sequence). This CDR3 comprises 14 residues. V gave up 6 bases and J gave up 8 bases, with 22 bases separating them. In DNA, the CDR3 is TGTGCCTGTTACCGGGACCCGGGGGGATGGGGCTACACCTTC. It codes for CACYRDPGGWGYTF.

The rearrangement links TRBV9 to TRBJ1-2; TRBD1 agrees at 7 bases. The CDR3 is made up of 16 amino acids. V dropped 3 bases and J dropped 3; count of bases not matched to a gene: 11. The V gene's germline CDR1 is SGDLS and CDR2 YYNGEE. CDR3 protein: CASSDPVTGKDYGYTF. The CDR3 region has the DNA TGTGCCAGCAGCGACCCCGTGACAGGGAAGGACTATGGCTACACCTTC.

V and J are TRBV2 and TRBJ2-6; the match to TRBD2 covers 16 bases. The CDR3 is 19 residues long. Germline CDR1 and CDR2: SNHLY and FYNNEI. The V and J ends lost 7 bases and 3 bases, in that order; junction bases with no gene match: 9. Here the CDR3 DNA reads TGTGCCAGCATAATCCCGGGACTAGCGGGGGGGCGTGGGGCCAACGTCCTGACTTTC. The encoded protein is CASIIPGLAGGRGANVLTF.

This chain links TRBV30 with TRBJ1-1, with TRBD1 matching 7 bases. This CDR3 contains 13 residues. The ends lost 0 bases at V and 6 bases at J; junction bases unmatched: 4. Germline V lookup: CDR1 GTSNPN, CDR2 SVGIG (reference sequence). CDR3 DNA: TGTGCCTGGAGTGTAACCGGGACAGCTGAAGCTTTCTTT. This codes for CAWSVTGTAEAFF.

V usage is TRBV9 and J usage is TRBJ1-4; TRBD1 aligns across 7 bases. Germline loops: CDR1 SGDLS, CDR2 YYNGEE. The ends lost 4 bases at V and 4 bases at J; junction bases unmatched: 7. The length of the CDR3 is 15 residues. The CDR3 reads CASSPTGALNEKLFF. The CDR3 DNA reads as TGTGCCAGCAGCCCAACAGGGGCCCTTAATGAAAAACTGTTTTTT.

The V gene is TRBV3-1 (or the pseudogene TRBV3-2), the J gene TRBJ2-6; TRBD1 matches 8 bases. CDR1 is LGHDT and CDR2 is YNNKEL in the germline V gene (reference sequence). CDR3 length: 18 residues. V was pared by 2 bases and J by 0 bases, with 6 bases of the junction left unmatched. The CDR3: CASSQLDRAGSGANVLTF. Here the CDR3 DNA reads TGTGCCAGCAGCCAATTGGACAGGGCTGGCTCTGGGGCCAACGTCCTGACTTTC.

This rearrangement joins TRBV9 to TRBJ2-3; D not resolved. Germline CDR1 reads SGDLS; CDR2 reads YYNGEE. The CDR3 covers 14 residues. Trimming took 0 bases from V and 6 from J, leaving 11 bases between them. CDR3 protein: CASSVAPEADTQYF. As DNA, the CDR3 is TGTGCCAGCAGCGTAGCGCCGGAAGCGGATACGCAGTATTTT.